This T cell receptor beta chain was sequenced during a study of T-cell memory formation after mild COVID-19. Using its own MiXCR run on the 5' RACE reads, TCRdb lists one record per CDR3 protein. The profile shows fewer than 700,000 distinct CDR3 sequences, roughly 18% of them singletons. Study findings and constraints: Contracting CD4+ clones lay largely in CM and EM, with CD8+ ones residing in EMRA. Clones contracting day 15 to 85 were balanced CD4/CD8; later expanders leaned CD4+. Day 37-peaking second-wave clones had unconfirmed SARS-CoV-2 specificity.

CDR1 is MNHEY, CDR2 SVGEGT, per germline. V lost 0 bases to trimming and J lost 5 bases, with 3 bases between them. This CDR3 has 12 amino acids. This clonotype was seen many times. Its antigen is still unknown. This TCR came from an adult woman who had mild COVID-19 (a few samples of this study predate the infection). Cell type and time point are not known. J is TRBJ2-3 and V is TRBV6-2 or TRBV6-3; the D is unclear. Specimen: PBMCs or a T cell subset sorted from them (not recorded which). CDR3 in amino acids: CASSYSGDTQYF. CDR3 DNA sequence: TGTGCCAGCAGTTACTCGGGAGATACGCAGTATTTT.